Each of the 17 T cell receptor beta chains below was sequenced from the same sample in a study of blood T cell repertoires in COVID-19. Generated by immunoSEQ multiplex PCR, the TCRdb table keeps only in-frame clones and is missing some. The table records over 100,000 clones, approximately 92% of them present only once. The sequenced material came from peripheral blood. These TCRs come from a woman aged 50 to 60 with COVID-19, enrolled during active disease.

The table lists this clone with a count of one. The chain employs TRBV19 and TRBJ2-3, with TRBD1 identical over 8 bases. Trimming cost V 5 bases and J 3 bases; bases outside gene matches: 7. This CDR3 has 15 amino acids. Germline values: CDR1 LNHDA, CDR2 SQIVND (reference sequence). The CDR3 here is CASSVQGGATDTQYF. CDR3 in DNA: TGTGCCAGTAGTGTACAGGGGGGTGCAACAGATACGCAGTATTTT.

The chain recombines TRBV27 with TRBJ2-6; TRBD1 is a possible D gene (5 bases). Germline CDR1 is MNHEY and CDR2 is SMNVEV (reference sequence). This CDR3 is 17 amino acids long. V was pared by 2 bases and J by 0 bases, with 11 bases between. The CDR3 sequence is CASSLGALSSGANVLTF. CDR3 nucleotide sequence: TGTGCCAGCAGTTTAGGGGCGCTCAGCTCTGGGGCCAACGTCCTGACTTTC.

A note on this clone: The germline gene is not matched at one end of the junction; a read error may be the cause. CDR3: CASSPPRMAPANF. CDR3 DNA: TGTGCCAGCAGTCCCCCGAGGATGGCGCCAGCTAACTTC. This chain joins TRBV12-3 or TRBV12-4 and TRBJ2-7; D is unclear. The CDR3 runs to 13 residues.

The J gene is TRBJ2-1, the V gene TRBV24-1; tentatively, D is TRBD1 (6 bases). CDR3 length equals 12 residues. Germline CDR1 is KGHDR and CDR2 is SFDVKD. V gave up 6 bases and J gave up 7 bases, with 9 bases separating them. The CDR3 nucleotides read TGTGCCACCAGTACAGGGTGGAATGAGCAGTTCTTC. Protein sequence: CATSTGWNEQFF.

J is TRBJ1-4 and V is TRBV23-1; 8 bases fit TRBD1. TRBV23-1 is treated as an ORF (open reading frame) with a function not yet certain. This CDR3 comprises 14 residues. Germline trimming cut 5 bases from V and 8 bases from J; bases unmatched to any gene: 7. The CDR3 spells CASSGQGAREKLFF. The DNA of the CDR3 is TGCGCCAGCAGTGGTCAGGGGGCGCGCGAAAAACTGTTTTTT.

V is TRBV6-1 and J is TRBJ1-1, with no clear D. CDR3 length equals 14 residues. Germline loops: CDR1 MNHNS, CDR2 SASEGT. Trimming left V 1 base short and J 11 bases short, with 17 bases between. In DNA, the CDR3 is TGTGCCAGCAGTGAAGACCACAGACCGTCTCCCGCTTTCTTT. Its translation is CASSEDHRPSPAFF.

The chain uses TRBV5-1 and TRBJ1-6, with D perhaps TRBD1 (6 bases). Germline V lookup: CDR1 SGHRS, CDR2 YFSETQ. V lost 0 bases, J lost 10 bases, and 14 bases lay in between. The CDR3 runs to 15 residues. In DNA form, the CDR3 reads TGCGCCAGCAGCTTGGATTCGTGGGGGCAGTCACCCCTCCACTTT. This encodes CASSLDSWGQSPLHF.

The sample holds one count of this clone. The chain combines TRBV6-6 with TRBJ1-2, with D hard to call. This CDR3 is built from 13 residues. V lost 6 bases and J 3 bases, leaving 11 bases between the germline ends. The germline CDR1 and CDR2 sequences are MNHNY and SVGAGI (reference sequence). The CDR3 is CASSPPRDYGYTF. In DNA form, the CDR3 reads TGTGCCAGCAGCCCACCCCGGGACTATGGCTACACCTTC.

The J gene is TRBJ1-6, the V gene TRBV30; a possible D gene is TRBD1 (5 bases). Germline V gene sequence: CDR1 GTSNPN, CDR2 SVGIG (reference sequence). V lost 0 bases and J 6 bases, leaving 9 bases between the germline ends. The CDR3 runs 14 residues. CDR3 coding DNA: TGTGCCTGGAGTGTAGACAGAACTAATTCACCCCTCCACTTT. It specifies CAWSVDRTNSPLHF.

The chain carries TRBV27 and TRBJ2-5, with 9 bases that match TRBD2. Germline trimming cut 7 bases from V and 1 base from J; bases unmatched to any gene: 4. CDR1 MNHEY and CDR2 SMNVEV come from the germline V gene (reference sequence). This CDR3 contains 14 residues. This chain's CDR3 is CASKVSGGQETQYF. The DNA of the CDR3 is TGTGCCAGCAAGGTTAGCGGGGGCCAAGAGACCCAGTACTTC.

CDR3 DNA sequence: TGCGCCAGCAGCCAAGACCTCACGGGACAGGGAGTATTTTACGAGCAGTACGTC. Encoded protein: CASSQDLTGQGVFYEQYV. V usage is TRBV4-1 and J usage is TRBJ2-7, with 9 bases identical to TRBD1. This CDR3 region has 18 residues. In germline, CDR1 is MGHRA, CDR2 YSYEKL. The ends lost 0 bases at V and 4 bases at J; junction bases unmatched: 13.

The J gene is TRBJ1-4, the V gene TRBV12-2; the table's D call TRBD1 went unverified against the DNA. TRBV12-2 is a documented pseudogene. This CDR3 region has 15 residues. In nucleotides, the CDR3 is TGTGCAAGTCGCGCCTACAGGGCAACTAATGAAAAACTGTTTTTT. Translating gives CASRAYRATNEKLFF.

The V and J genes are TRBV7-2 and TRBJ1-2, with 7 nucleotides matching TRBD1. The CDR3 sequence is 15 residues long. J gave up 8 bases and V 5 bases, and 14 bases lay outside the gene matches. CDR1 is SGHTA and CDR2 is FQGNSA in the germline V gene. The chain's CDR3 is CASSTPVQGYRGYTF. The CDR3 DNA is TGTGCCAGCAGCACCCCTGTACAGGGGTATAGGGGCTACACCTTC.

This rearrangement joins TRBV2 to TRBJ1-5; D perhaps matches TRBD1 (6 bases). The CDR3 spans 13 residues. The ends were cut back, 8 bases at V and 4 bases at J, with 12 bases in the middle. Germline CDR1 reads SNHLY; CDR2 reads FYNNEI. The CDR3 is CASGFGQNQPQHF. The CDR3 bases are TGTGCCAGCGGATTTGGACAGAATCAGCCCCAGCATTTT.

V is TRBV3-1 (or the pseudogene TRBV3-2) and J is TRBJ2-1; D is unresolved. The germline gives CDR1 LGHDT, CDR2 YNNKEL (reference sequence). Trimming removed 0 bases at V and 7 bases at J, with 13 bases between. The CDR3 runs 15 residues. The CDR3 here is CASSQEGLNGNEQFF. CDR3 in DNA: TGTGCCAGCAGCCAAGAAGGTTTGAACGGGAATGAGCAGTTCTTC.

The rearrangement links TRBV12-3 or TRBV12-4 to TRBJ1-4, with 9 bases fitting TRBD1. V was clipped by 4 bases and J by 8 bases; unmatched bases: 2. The CDR3 totals 13 residues. CDR3 protein: CASSYRGQEKLFF. For the CDR3, the DNA is TGTGCCAGCAGTTACAGGGGGCAAGAAAAACTGTTTTTT.

The V gene is TRBV7-9, the J gene TRBJ2-3; TRBD1 matches 7 bases. Germline V gene data show CDR1 as SEHNR and CDR2 as FQNEAQ (reference sequence). The CDR3 is made up of 15 amino acids. With 5 bases clipped from V and 2 bases from J, the junction kept 7 bases outside the gene matches. CDR3 residues: CASSQGTAHTDTQYF. The CDR3 DNA follows: TGTGCCAGCAGCCAAGGGACAGCGCACACAGATACGCAGTATTTT.